Listed below are T cell receptor beta chains from one sample, sequenced in a study of T cell changes during pregnancy in multiple sclerosis. The data were produced by immunoSEQ multiplex PCR, yet TCRdb's version contains in-frame clones alone and is incomplete. The repertoire holds 77,000 or so clones, with over 85% as singletons. This sample comprised peripheral blood, obtained in the second trimester of pregnancy. The receptors shown here come from a female donor in good health, enrolled as a control in a pregnancy study. Both conserved end residues are part of each CDR3. D genes are given only for firm matches. Some rows have no size entry. The others give once, few or many, or a class for an expanded clone.

v_call | clone_size | d_call | cdr3_aa
TRBV7-2 | . | . | CASSPNSNQPQHF
TRBV4-3 | . | . | CASSQDPGLQNTIYF
TRBV6-5 | . | . | CASSYGRDYGYTF
TRBV19 | . | TRBD1 | CASSISRTGSGELFF
TRBV29-1 | . | . | CSVVGDGYEQYF
TRBV7-2 | . | . | CASSLGAGFDNSPLHF
TRBV5-6 | once | TRBD1 | CASRPGTALNYGYTF
TRBV7-9 | . | . | CASSLHGPPNTGELFF
TRBV19 | . | TRBD1 | CASSARTGVHTEAFF
TRBV6-5 | . | . | CASSYSIGDTGPQHF
TRBV30 | . | TRBD1 | CAWGVRGHGGNQPQHF
TRBV9 | . | TRBD2 | CASSAQTSGVSGELFF
TRBV9 | . | TRBD2 | CASSVVGVAGREQFF
TRBV29-1 | . | TRBD1 | CSVLTGTVYEQYF
TRBV4-2 | . | TRBD1 | CASSQPTGGFYGYTF
TRBV7-6 | . | . | CASSISGANVLTF
TRBV6-6 | . | . | CASTNPTAEQYF
TRBV7-8 | . | . | CASSLAGQTAMNTEAFF
TRBV11-3 | . | . | CASSSDSSYNSPLHF
TRBV11-2 | once | . | CASSFKGDSNQPQHF
TRBV4-3 | . | TRBD1 | CASSQEGTGEANYGYTF
TRBV7-9 | . | . | CASSGSAWSLNNEQFF
TRBV30 | . | TRBD1 | CAWHGPGTGNYGYTF
TRBV6-5 | . | . | CASTPQGVQETQYF
TRBV7-9 | . | TRBD2 | CASSAGGWDNEQFF
TRBV7-2 | . | . | CASLGSIPGYGYTF
TRBV7-2 | few | TRBD2 | CASSLRTSGSYEQYF
TRBV15 | . | TRBD2 | CATSSLGRANTGELFF
TRBV9 | . | TRBD1 | CASSVFGQQGNGELFF
TRBV7-2 | . | TRBD2 | CASSLRLAGGYEQYF
TRBV7-6 | . | TRBD2 | CASSLVWEGTGELFF
TRBV7-9 | . | . | CASTQWTGYGYTF
TRBV5-1 | once | . | CASSWGRASGANVLTF
TRBV30 | . | TRBD1 | CAWSVLDRGDSPLHF
TRBV6-5 | . | TRBD2 | CASSYGREGRGEQYF
TRBV19 | . | . | CASSIQGSNQPQHF
TRBV7-9 | once | TRBD2 | CASSPVASGGETQYF
TRBV4-2 | . | . | CASSQPNLDRQETQYF
TRBV21-1 | . | . | CASTSSRIRAGSGNTIYF
TRBV9 | few | . | CASSYGQTNQPQHF
TRBV6-5 | . | . | CASRQGSNQPQHF
TRBV27 | . | . | CASSLGRRGHGYTF
TRBV6-5 | . | . | CASTKLGADTQYF
TRBV6-5 | . | . | CASSYRGRETQYF
TRBV6-5 | . | TRBD1 | CASRRPGQVYEQYF
TRBV2 | . | . | CASRGDTLNEKLFF
TRBV4-2 | . | TRBD1 | CASSRGYPGTGEILNTEAFF
TRBV5-1 | . | . | CASSLSVSETQYF
TRBV30 | . | . | CAWRSQSYNEQFF
TRBV5-6 | . | TRBD1 | CASSFYTTGGQSSGYTF
TRBV2 | . | . | CASRGSEAFF